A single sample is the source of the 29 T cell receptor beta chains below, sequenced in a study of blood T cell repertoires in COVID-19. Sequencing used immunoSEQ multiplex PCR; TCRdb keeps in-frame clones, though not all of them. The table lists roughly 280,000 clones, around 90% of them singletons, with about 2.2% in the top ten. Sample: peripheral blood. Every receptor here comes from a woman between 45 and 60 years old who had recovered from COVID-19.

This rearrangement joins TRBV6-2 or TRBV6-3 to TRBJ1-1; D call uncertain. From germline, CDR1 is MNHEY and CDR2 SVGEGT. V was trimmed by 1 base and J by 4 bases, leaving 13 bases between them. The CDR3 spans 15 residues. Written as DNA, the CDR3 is TGTGCCAGCAGTTACTTAGCCCAGCGGAGCACTGAAGCTTTCTTT. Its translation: CASSYLAQRSTEAFF.

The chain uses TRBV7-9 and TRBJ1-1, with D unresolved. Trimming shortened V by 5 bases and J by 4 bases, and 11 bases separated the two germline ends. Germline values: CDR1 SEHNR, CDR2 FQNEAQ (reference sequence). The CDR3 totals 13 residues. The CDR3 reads CASSLQRGTEAFF. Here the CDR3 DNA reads TGTGCCAGCAGCCTCCAACGGGGCACTGAAGCTTTCTTT.

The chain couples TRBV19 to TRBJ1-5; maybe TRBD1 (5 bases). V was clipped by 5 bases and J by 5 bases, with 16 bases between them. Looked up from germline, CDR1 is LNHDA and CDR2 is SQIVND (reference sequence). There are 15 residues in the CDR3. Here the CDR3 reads CASSSPDRTDQPQHF. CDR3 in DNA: TGTGCCAGTAGTTCGCCCGACAGAACTGATCAGCCCCAGCATTTT.

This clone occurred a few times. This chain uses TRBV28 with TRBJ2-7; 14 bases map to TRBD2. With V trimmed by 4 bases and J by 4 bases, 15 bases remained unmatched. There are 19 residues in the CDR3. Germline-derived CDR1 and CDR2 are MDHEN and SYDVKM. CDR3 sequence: CASSSPTGGLAGVRYEQYF. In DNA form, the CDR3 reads TGTGCCAGCAGTTCTCCTACCGGGGGACTAGCGGGAGTAAGATACGAGCAGTACTTC.

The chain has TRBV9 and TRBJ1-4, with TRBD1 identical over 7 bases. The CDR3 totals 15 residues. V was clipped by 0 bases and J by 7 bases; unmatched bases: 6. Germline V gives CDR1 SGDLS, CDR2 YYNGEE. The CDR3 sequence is CASSVAITGVEKLFF. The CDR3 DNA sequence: TGTGCCAGCAGCGTAGCTATTACAGGGGTTGAAAAACTGTTTTTT.

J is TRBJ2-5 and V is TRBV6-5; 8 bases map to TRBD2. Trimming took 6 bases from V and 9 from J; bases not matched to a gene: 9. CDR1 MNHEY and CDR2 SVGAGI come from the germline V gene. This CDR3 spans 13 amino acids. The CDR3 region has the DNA TGTGCCAGCAGCTGGGACCCTAGCGGGCCCCAGTACTTC. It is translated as CASSWDPSGPQYF.

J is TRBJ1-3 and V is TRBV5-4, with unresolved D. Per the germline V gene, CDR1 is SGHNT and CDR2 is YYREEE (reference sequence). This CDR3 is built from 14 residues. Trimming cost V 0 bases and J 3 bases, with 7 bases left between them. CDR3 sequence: CASSLGLGGNTIYF. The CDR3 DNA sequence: TGTGCCAGCAGCTTGGGTCTCGGTGGAAACACCATATATTTT.

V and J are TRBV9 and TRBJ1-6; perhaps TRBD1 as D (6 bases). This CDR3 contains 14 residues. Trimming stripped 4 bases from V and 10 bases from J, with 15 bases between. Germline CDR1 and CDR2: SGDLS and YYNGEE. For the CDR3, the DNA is TGTGCCAGCAGCTTAGGGGGGGGTGACTCACCCCTCCACTTT. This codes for CASSLGGGDSPLHF.

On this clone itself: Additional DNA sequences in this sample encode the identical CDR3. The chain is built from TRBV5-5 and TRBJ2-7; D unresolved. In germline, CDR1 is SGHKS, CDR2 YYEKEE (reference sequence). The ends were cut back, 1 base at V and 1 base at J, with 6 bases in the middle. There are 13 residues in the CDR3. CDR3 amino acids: CASSLLDSYEQYF. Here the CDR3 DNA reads TGTGCCAGCAGCTTGTTAGATTCCTACGAGCAGTACTTC.

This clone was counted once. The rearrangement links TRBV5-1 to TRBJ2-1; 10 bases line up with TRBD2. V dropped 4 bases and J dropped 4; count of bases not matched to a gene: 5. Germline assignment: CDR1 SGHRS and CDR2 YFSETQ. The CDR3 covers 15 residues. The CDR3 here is CASSMGTSVYNEQFF. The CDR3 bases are TGCGCCAGCAGCATGGGGACTAGCGTTTACAATGAGCAGTTCTTC.

In nucleotides, the CDR3 is TGTGCCAGCATGCTCGACAGGGCCCATCAGCCCCAGCATTTT. This translates into CASMLDRAHQPQHF. The rearrangement links TRBV6-5 to TRBJ1-5; 7 bases map to TRBD1. Unmatched junction bases numbered 8, after V lost 7 bases and J lost 5 bases. Germline-derived CDR1 and CDR2 are MNHEY and SVGAGI. The CDR3 runs 14 residues.

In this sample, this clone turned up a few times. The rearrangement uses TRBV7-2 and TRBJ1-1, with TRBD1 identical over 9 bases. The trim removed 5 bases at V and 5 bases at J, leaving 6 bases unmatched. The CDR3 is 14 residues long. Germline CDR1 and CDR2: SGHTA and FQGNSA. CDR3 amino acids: CASSTTGQGTEAFF. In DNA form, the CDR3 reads TGTGCCAGCAGCACTACGGGACAGGGAACTGAAGCTTTCTTT.

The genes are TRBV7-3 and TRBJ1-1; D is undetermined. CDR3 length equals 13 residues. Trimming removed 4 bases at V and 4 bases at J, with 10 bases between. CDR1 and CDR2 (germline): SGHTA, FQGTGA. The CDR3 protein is CASSSRRSTEAFF. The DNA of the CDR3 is TGTGCCAGCAGCTCACGTAGGAGCACTGAAGCTTTCTTT.

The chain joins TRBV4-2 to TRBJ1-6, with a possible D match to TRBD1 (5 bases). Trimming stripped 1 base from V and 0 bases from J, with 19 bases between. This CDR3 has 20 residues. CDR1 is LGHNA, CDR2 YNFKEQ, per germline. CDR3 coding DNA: TGTGCCAGCAGCCAAGGGGGGGGATTGAGGGGAAACTCCTATAATTCACCCCTCCACTTT. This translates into CASSQGGGLRGNSYNSPLHF.

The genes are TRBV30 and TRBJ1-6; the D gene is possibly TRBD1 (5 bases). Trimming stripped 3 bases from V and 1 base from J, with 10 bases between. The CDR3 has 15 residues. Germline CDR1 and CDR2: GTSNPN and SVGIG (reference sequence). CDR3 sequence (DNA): TGTGCCTGGAGGGCCGGGGGTTCCTATAATTCACCCCTCCACTTT. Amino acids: CAWRAGGSYNSPLHF.

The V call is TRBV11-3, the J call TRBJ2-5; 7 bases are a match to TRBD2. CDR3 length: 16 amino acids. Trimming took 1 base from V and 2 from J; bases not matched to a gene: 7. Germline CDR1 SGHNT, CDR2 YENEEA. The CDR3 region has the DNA TGTGCCAGCAGCTTAGGCCAGCGGGGAGATCAAGAGACCCAGTACTTC. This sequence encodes CASSLGQRGDQETQYF.

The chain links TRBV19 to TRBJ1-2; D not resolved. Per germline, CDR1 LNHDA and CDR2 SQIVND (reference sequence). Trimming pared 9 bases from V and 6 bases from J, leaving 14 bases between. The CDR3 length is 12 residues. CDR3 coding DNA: TGTGCCAGCAGCCGCAGAGGGCATGGCTACACCTTC. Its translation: CASSRRGHGYTF.

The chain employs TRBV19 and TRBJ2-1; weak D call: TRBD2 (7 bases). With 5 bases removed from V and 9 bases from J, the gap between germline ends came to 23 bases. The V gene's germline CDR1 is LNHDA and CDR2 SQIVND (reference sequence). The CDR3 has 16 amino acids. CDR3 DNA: TGTGCCAGTAGTGCCGGGGGGCGCGGGGGCCCTGGTGAGCAGTTCTTC. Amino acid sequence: CASSAGGRGGPGEQFF.

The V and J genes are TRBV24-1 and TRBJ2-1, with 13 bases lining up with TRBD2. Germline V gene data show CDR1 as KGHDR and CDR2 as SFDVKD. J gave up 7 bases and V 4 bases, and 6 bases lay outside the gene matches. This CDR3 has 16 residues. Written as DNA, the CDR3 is TGTGCCACCAGTGACCGGACTAGCGGGAGTTCTAATGAGCAGTTCTTC. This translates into CATSDRTSGSSNEQFF.

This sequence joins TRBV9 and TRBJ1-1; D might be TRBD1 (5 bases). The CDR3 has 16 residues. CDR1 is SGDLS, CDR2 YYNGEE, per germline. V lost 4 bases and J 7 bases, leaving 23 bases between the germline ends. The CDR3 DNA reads TGTGCCAGCAGCCCTACAGGTGCCTTCCGGGGGGGTGAAGCTTTCTTT. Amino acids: CASSPTGAFRGGEAFF.

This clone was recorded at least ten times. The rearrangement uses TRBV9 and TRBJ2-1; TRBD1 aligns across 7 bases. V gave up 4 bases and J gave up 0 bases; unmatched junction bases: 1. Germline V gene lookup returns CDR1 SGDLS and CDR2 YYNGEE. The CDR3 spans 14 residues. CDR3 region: CASSRDSSYNEQFF. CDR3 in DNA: TGTGCCAGCAGCCGGGACAGCTCCTACAATGAGCAGTTCTTC.

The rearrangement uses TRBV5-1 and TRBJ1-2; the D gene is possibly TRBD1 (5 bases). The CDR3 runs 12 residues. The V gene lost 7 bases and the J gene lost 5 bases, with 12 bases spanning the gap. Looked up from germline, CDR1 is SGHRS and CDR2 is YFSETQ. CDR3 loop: CASGDRYYGYTF. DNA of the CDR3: TGCGCCAGCGGTGACAGATATTATGGCTACACCTTC.

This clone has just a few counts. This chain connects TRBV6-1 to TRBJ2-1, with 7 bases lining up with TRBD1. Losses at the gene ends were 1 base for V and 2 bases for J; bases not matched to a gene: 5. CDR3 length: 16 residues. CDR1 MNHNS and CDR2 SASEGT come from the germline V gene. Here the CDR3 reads CASSEGARGPYNEQFF. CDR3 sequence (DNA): TGTGCCAGCAGTGAAGGCGCGAGGGGGCCCTACAATGAGCAGTTCTTC.

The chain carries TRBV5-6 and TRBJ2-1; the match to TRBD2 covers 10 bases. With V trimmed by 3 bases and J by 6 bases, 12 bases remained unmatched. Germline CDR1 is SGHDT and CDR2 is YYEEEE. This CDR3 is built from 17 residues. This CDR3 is CASSSATSGPQRNEQFF. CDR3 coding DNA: TGTGCCAGCAGCTCCGCGACTAGCGGGCCCCAGCGCAATGAGCAGTTCTTC.

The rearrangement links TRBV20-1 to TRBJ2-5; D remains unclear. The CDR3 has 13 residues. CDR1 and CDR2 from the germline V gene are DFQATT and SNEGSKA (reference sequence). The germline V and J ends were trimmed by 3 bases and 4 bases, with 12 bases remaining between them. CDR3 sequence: CSASPFFGETQYF. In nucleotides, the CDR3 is TGCAGTGCTAGTCCCTTTTTCGGAGAGACCCAGTACTTC.

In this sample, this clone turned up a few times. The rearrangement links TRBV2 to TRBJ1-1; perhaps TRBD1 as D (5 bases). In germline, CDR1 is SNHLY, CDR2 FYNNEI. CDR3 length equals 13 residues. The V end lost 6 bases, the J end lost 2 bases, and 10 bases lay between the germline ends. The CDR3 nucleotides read TGTGCCAGCAGCTTACAGGTAAACACTGAAGCTTTCTTT. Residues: CASSLQVNTEAFF. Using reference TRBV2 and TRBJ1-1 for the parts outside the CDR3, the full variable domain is EPEVTQTPSHQVTQMGQEVILRCVPISNHLYFYWYRQILGQKVEFLVSFYNNEISEKSEIFDDQFSVERPDGSNFTLKIRSTKLEDSAMYFCASSLQVNTEAFFGQGTRLTVV.

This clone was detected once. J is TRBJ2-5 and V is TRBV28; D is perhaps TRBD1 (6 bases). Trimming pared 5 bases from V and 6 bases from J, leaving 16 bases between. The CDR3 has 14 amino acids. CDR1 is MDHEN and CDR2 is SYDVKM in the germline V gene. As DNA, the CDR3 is TGTGCCAGCAGTCGGAGTGGGGGCTTGAAGACCCAGTACTTC. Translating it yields CASSRSGGLKTQYF.

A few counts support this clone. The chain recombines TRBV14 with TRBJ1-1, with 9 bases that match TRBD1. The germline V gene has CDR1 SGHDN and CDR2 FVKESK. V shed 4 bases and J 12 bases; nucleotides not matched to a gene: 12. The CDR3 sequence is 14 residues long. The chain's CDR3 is CASSPGQGFVWSFF. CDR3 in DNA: TGTGCCAGCAGCCCCGGACAGGGGTTTGTGTGGTCTTTCTTT.

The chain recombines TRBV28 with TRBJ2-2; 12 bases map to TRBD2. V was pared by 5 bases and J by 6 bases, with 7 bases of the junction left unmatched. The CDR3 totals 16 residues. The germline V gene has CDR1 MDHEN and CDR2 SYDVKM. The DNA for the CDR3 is TGTGCCAGCAGTCCCCCGCTAGCGGGAGGGGCCGGGGAGCTGTTTTTT. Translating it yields CASSPPLAGGAGELFF. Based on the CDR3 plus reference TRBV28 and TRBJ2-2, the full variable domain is DVKVTQSSRYLVKRTGEKVFLECVQDMDHENMFWYRQDPGLGLRLIYFSYDVKMKEKGDIPEGYSVSREKKERFSLILESASTNQTSMYLCASSPPLAGGAGELFFGEGSRLTVL.